The T cell receptor (beta chain) under discussion was sequenced for a study of T cell responses to AZD1222 COVID-19 vaccine. In germline, CDR1 is MGHRA, CDR2 YSYEKL. Trimming at V came to 3 bases and at J to 5 bases, leaving 5 bases not matched to a gene. CDR3 length: 15 residues. The study, taken as a whole, reports: Reportedly, nearly half of unique spike TCRs recognized epitopes outside B.1.351/B.1.1.7 mutations. Repertoire sampling happened only post peak T cell response.

Sequencing was performed with immunoSEQ multiplex PCR; in TCRdb, only in-frame clones are kept and a portion is missing. Found here are some 200,000 clones, approximately 90% of them singletons; the top ten hold approximately 1.6%. In its sample, this clone was seen a few times. Its antigen remains unknown. Sequenced here: peripheral blood, sampled 28 days after the second AZD1222 dose. This sequence joins TRBV4-1 and TRBJ2-7; TRBD2 matches at 12 bases. The clonotype was recovered from an adult who received the AZD1222 COVID-19 vaccine. CDR3 in amino acids: CASSQDGLAGNEQYF. DNA for the CDR3: TGCGCCAGCAGCCAGGATGGACTAGCGGGAAACGAGCAGTACTTC.